This is a list of T cell receptor beta chains from one sample in a study of T-cell reconstitution after alpha-beta-depleted transplantation in children. A single record per CDR3 protein comes from TCRdb applying MiXCR to the PCR reads. The sample lists some 240,000 distinct CDR3 sequences; about 8.8% were seen once. Here the sequenced sample was PBMCs from the stem cell graft donor, taken from the stem cell graft. The receptors stem from a human donor who donated a stem cell graft to a child with SCID. Both conserved end residues are part of each CDR3. Fields, in order: J gene, V gene, clone size, D gene, CDR3 DNA, CDR3 protein. A D gene is named only where the DNA matches it firmly. The listing skips clone size in some rows; elsewhere it reads once, few, many or a size class.

>TRBJ1-2|TRBV5-1|few|.
TGCGCCAGCAGCGAAGGACAGTTCCGCTATGGCTACACCTTC
CASSEGQFRYGYTF
>TRBJ2-5|TRBV18|many|.
TGTGCCAGCTCACAACAGGTACAAGAGACCCAGTACTTC
CASSQQVQETQYF
>TRBJ2-1|TRBV4-3|many|.
TGCGCCAGCAGCCAAGATTGGGAGGGGGGCGCTTACAATGAGCAGTTCTTC
CASSQDWEGGAYNEQFF
>TRBJ1-5|TRBV25-1|many|.
TGTGCCAGCAGTGATGGGGGGGACATTAATCAGCCCCAGCATTTT
CASSDGGDINQPQHF
>TRBJ2-7|TRBV5-1|many|.
TGCGCCAGCAGCTTGGTCCGGCCGACTTCCTCCTACGAGCAGTACTTC
CASSLVRPTSSYEQYF
>TRBJ1-1|TRBV5-6|many|TRBD1
TGTGCCAGCAGCCCTTGGGACAGTCCGAACACTGAAGCTTTCTTT
CASSPWDSPNTEAFF
>TRBJ1-2|TRBV12-3/TRBV12-4|many|TRBD1
TGTGCCAGCAGCCTGTGGGACAGGTGCCACTATGGCTACACCTTC
CASSLWDRCHYGYTF
>TRBJ2-3|TRBV20-1|many|.
TGCAGTGCTTGGGACACCGCTCGCACAGATACGCAGTATTTT
CSAWDTARTDTQYF
>TRBJ1-1|TRBV7-2|few|TRBD1
TGTGCCAGCAGGCGAACGGGACAGGGGGATACTGAAGCTTTCTTT
CASRRTGQGDTEAFF
>TRBJ2-2|TRBV7-6|many|.
TGTGCCAGCAGCTTAGGTTGGGCCGGGGAGCTGTTTTTT
CASSLGWAGELFF
>TRBJ2-7|TRBV2|many|.
TGTGCCAGCAGTGAAGCGAGGAGGTACTACGAGCAGTACTTC
CASSEARRYYEQYF
>TRBJ2-3|TRBV10-3|many|TRBD1
TGTGCCATCACCCGAGACAGGGATGGAGATACGCAGTATTTT
CAITRDRDGDTQYF
>TRBJ2-3|TRBV5-1|many|.
TGCGCCAGCAGCTCAGGACAGTGGGGCACAGATACGCAGTATTTT
CASSSGQWGTDTQYF
>TRBJ1-2|TRBV20-1|many|TRBD1
TGCAGTGCTACCTTACAGGGGTGGACTGGCGGCTACACCTTC
CSATLQGWTGGYTF
>TRBJ2-2|TRBV27|.|.
TGTGCCAGCAGTTTTTGGCGAACCGGGGAGCTTTTTTTT
CASSFWRTGELFF
>TRBJ2-7|TRBV10-3|many|.
TGTGCCATCAGGGGGACGGGGAGCTCCTACGAGCAGTACTTC
CAIRGTGSSYEQYF
>TRBJ2-3|TRBV7-2|many|.
TGTGCCAGCAGCTTCGGCGGGTCCTTCACAGATACGCAGTATTTT
CASSFGGSFTDTQYF
>TRBJ2-5|TRBV9|many|TRBD2
TGTGCCAGCAGCGGATATAGCGGGGTGGAAGAGACCCAGTACTTC
CASSGYSGVEETQYF
>TRBJ2-1|TRBV2|many|.
TGTGCCAGCAGTGTGGTGTCGAGTCGGGGCTACTCCTACAATGAGCAGTTCTTC
CASSVVSSRGYSYNEQFF
>TRBJ2-1|TRBV7-3|many|.
TGTGCCAGCAGCGAAGCCGCTAAGGGTGAGCAGTTCTTC
CASSEAAKGEQFF
>TRBJ2-1|TRBV5-5|.|TRBD2
TGTGCCAGCAGCTTGGGCGGGGGGCTACAGTTCTTC
CASSLGGGLQFF
>TRBJ2-7|TRBV5-1|.|.
TGCGCCAGCAGTTACCTCACGGGGGCGACCGGGGAGCAGTACTTC
CASSYLTGATGEQYF